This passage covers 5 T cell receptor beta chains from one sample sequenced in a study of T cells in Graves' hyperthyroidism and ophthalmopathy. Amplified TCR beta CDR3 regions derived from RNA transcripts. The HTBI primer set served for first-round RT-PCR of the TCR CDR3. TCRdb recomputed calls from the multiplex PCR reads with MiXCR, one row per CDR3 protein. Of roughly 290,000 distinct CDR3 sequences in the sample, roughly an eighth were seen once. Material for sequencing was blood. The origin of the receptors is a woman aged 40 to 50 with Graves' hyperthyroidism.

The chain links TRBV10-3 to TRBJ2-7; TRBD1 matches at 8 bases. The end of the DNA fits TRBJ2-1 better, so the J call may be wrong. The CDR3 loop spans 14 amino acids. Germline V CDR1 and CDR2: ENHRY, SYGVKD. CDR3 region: CAVRGQEVSYEQFF. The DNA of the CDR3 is TGTGCCGTAAGGGGACAGGAGGTCTCCTACGAGCAGTTCTTC.

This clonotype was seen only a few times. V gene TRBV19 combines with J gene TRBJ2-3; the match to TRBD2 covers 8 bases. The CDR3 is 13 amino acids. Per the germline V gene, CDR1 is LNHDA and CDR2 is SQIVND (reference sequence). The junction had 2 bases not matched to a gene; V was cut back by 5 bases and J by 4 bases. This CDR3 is CASSGLAADTQYF. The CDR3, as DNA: TGTGCCAGTAGTGGACTAGCTGCAGATACGCAGTATTTT.

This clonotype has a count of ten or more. DNA for the CDR3: TGTGCCAGCAGTCCAGTTGCGGGCCCATACGATGAGCAGTTCTTC. Its translation is CASSPVAGPYDEQFF. The chain carries TRBV12-3 or TRBV12-4 and TRBJ2-1; maybe TRBD2 (5 bases). This CDR3 contains 15 residues. Trimming shortened V by 5 bases and J by 8 bases, and 19 bases separated the two germline ends.

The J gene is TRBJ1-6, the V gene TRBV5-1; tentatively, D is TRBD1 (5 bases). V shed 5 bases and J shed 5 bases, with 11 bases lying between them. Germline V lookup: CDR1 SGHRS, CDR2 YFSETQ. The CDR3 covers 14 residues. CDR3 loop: CASSRQFDNSPLHF. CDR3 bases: TGCGCCAGCAGTCGACAGTTTGATAATTCACCCCTCCACTTT.

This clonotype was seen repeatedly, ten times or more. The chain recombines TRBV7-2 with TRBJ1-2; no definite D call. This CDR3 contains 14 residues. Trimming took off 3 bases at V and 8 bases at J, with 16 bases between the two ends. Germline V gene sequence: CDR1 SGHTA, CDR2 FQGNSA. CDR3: CASSFTPTSGGYTF. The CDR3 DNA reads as TGTGCCAGCAGCTTCACACCGACGAGCGGAGGCTACACCTTC.